The T cell receptor (beta chain) described here comes from a study of blood T cell repertoires in COVID-19. Per germline, CDR1 MNHEY and CDR2 SMNVEV (reference sequence). Trimming took off 5 bases at V and 3 bases at J, with 11 bases between the two ends. This CDR3 is built from 14 residues. The assay was immunoSEQ multiplex PCR, and TCRdb's table has in-frame clones only and misses some. Here the sample spans a few hundred thousand clones, around nine tenths being singletons. This clone has just a few counts. The receptor was isolated from a man aged 35-49 years who had recovered from COVID-19. The specimen sequenced was peripheral blood. The chain links TRBV27 to TRBJ1-5, with TRBD1 as a possible D gene (6 bases). Here the CDR3 reads CASSTTGLNQPQHF. As DNA, the CDR3 is TGTGCCAGCAGTACGACAGGACTCAATCAGCCCCAGCATTTT.